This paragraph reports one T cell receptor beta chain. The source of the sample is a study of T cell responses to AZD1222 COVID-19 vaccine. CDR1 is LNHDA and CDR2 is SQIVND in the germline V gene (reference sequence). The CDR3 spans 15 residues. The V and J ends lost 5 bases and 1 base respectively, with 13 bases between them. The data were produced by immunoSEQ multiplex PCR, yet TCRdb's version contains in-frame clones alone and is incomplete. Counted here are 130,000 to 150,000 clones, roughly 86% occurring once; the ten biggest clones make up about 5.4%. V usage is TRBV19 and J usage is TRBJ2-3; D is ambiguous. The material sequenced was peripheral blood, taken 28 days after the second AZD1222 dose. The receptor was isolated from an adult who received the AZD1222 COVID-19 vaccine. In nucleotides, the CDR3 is TGTGCCAGTAGTCCGGTAGGAAGGGGCACAGATACGCAGTATTTT. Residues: CASSPVGRGTDTQYF.